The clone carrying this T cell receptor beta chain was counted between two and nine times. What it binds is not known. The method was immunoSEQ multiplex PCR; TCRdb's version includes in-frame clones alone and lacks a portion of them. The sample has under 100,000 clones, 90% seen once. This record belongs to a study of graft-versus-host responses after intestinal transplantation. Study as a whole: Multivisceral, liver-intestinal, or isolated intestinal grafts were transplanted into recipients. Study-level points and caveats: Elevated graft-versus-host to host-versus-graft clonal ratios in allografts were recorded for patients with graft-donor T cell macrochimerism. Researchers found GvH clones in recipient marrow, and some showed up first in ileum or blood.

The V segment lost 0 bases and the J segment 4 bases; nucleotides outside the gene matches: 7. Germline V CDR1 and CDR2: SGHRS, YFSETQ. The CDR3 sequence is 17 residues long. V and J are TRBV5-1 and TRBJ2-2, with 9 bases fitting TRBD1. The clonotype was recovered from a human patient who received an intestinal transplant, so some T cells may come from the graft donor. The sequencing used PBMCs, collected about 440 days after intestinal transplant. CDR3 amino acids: CASSLGAGQGLTGELFF. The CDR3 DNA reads TGCGCCAGCAGCTTGGGCGCGGGACAGGGACTCACCGGGGAGCTGTTTTTT.